A single sample is the source of the 11 T cell receptor beta chains below, sequenced in a study of CD8 T cells in ankylosing spondylitis. TCRdb called the 5' RACE reads again in MiXCR, with one record for every CDR3 protein. This sample has about 240,000 distinct CDR3 sequences, with 7.5% to 9% found just once. The specimen sequenced was blood, either unsorted or a sorted T cell fraction (not recorded which). These receptors were obtained from a male donor with ankylosing spondylitis or in good health (not recorded which).

The chain combines TRBV18 with TRBJ2-7; D might be TRBD1 or TRBD2, each matching 6 bases. Per germline, CDR1 KGHSH and CDR2 LQKENI. There are 15 residues in the CDR3. V lost 1 base and J 2 bases, leaving 12 bases between the germline ends. The DNA of the CDR3 is TGTGCCAGCTCACCACAGGGGGGTTCTGCCTACGAGCAGTACTTC. Its translation is CASSPQGGSAYEQYF. The whole variable domain, remainder taken from reference TRBV18 and TRBJ2-7, is NAGVMQNPRHLVRRRGQEARLRCSPMKGHSHVYWYRQLPEEGLKFMVYLQKENIIDESGMPKERFSAEFPKEGPSILRIQQVVRGDSAAYFCASSPQGGSAYEQYFGPGTRLTVT.

There are many counts of this clonotype. The rearrangement joins TRBV6-2 or TRBV6-3 to TRBJ2-2; D gene uncertain. The V gene lost 5 bases and the J gene lost 6 bases, with 10 bases spanning the gap. The CDR3 consists of 13 residues. Germline V lookup: CDR1 MNHEY, CDR2 SVGEGT. The CDR3: CASSLPSAGELFF. CDR3 in DNA: TGTGCCAGCAGTCTTCCGAGTGCCGGGGAGCTGTTTTTT.

This clonotype was found many times. V usage is TRBV7-9 and J usage is TRBJ2-7; D might be TRBD1 (5 bases). Trimming shortened V by 5 bases and J by 2 bases, and 13 bases separated the two germline ends. The CDR3 has 14 amino acids. CDR1 and CDR2 from the germline V gene are SEHNR and FQNEAQ (reference sequence). The CDR3 reads CASSPQDRPYEQYF. CDR3 nucleotides: TGTGCCAGCAGCCCACAGGACCGGCCCTACGAGCAGTACTTC.

This clonotype was observed at least ten times. The chain carries TRBV27 and TRBJ2-1, with D possibly being TRBD1 (6 bases). Germline V gene data show CDR1 as MNHEY and CDR2 as SMNVEV (reference sequence). The length of the CDR3 is 13 residues. Trimming removed 0 bases at V and 8 bases at J, with 8 bases between. This CDR3 is CASSLSKGDEQFF. The CDR3 nucleotides are TGTGCCAGCAGTTTATCGAAGGGGGATGAGCAGTTCTTC.

This chain connects TRBV7-8 to TRBJ2-6; D is uncertain. Between the trimmed V and J ends, which lost 4 bases and 0 bases, there was a span of 13 bases. CDR1 and CDR2 from the germline V gene are SGHVS and FQNEAQ. This CDR3 region has 17 residues. CDR3 sequence: CASSWTGRSSGANVLTF. As DNA, the CDR3 is TGTGCCAGCAGCTGGACCGGACGCAGCTCTGGGGCCAACGTCCTGACTTTC.

This clonotype was picked up many times. This rearrangement joins TRBV11-2 to TRBJ1-4; weak D call: TRBD1 (5 bases). The V and J ends lost 4 bases and 3 bases respectively, with 15 bases between them. Germline CDR1 and CDR2: SGHAT and FQNNGV. The CDR3 runs 16 residues. DNA for the CDR3: TGTGCCAGCAGCTGGCCCTGGGACCGAGCTAATGAAAAACTGTTTTTT. Translating gives CASSWPWDRANEKLFF.

Here the CDR3 reads CSASAVHQGLSNQPQHF. In nucleotides, the CDR3 is TGCAGTGCTAGCGCCGTCCACCAAGGGCTTAGCAATCAGCCCCAGCATTTT. The chain employs TRBV20-1 and TRBJ1-5; D is ambiguous. Trimming took off 3 bases at V and 0 bases at J, with 18 bases between the two ends. Germline-derived CDR1 and CDR2 are DFQATT and SNEGSKA (reference sequence). The CDR3 is 17 amino acids.

Details on this clonotype: A read error may be the cause here, since a much bigger clone is one base away. V gene TRBV7-2 combines with J gene TRBJ1-5; D is ambiguous. V was cut by 2 bases and J by 4 bases, with 12 bases left in between. CDR3 length: 15 amino acids. CDR1 is SGHTA, CDR2 FQGNSA, per germline. For the CDR3, the DNA is TGTGCCAGCAGCTTAAATCCGAGACTGAATCAGCCCCAGCATTTT. As protein: CASSLNPRLNQPQHF.

Of note for this clonotype: This may be a read error: a much more frequent sequence differs by one nucleotide. V usage is TRBV20-1 and J usage is TRBJ2-7; 8 bases are a match to TRBD1. The germline V gene encodes CDR1 DFQATT and CDR2 SNEGSKA (reference sequence). This CDR3 has 12 residues. The CDR3 is CSLGTGFYEQYF. The CDR3 DNA is TGCAGCCTCGGGACAGGCTTCTACGAGCAGTACTTC.

V and J are TRBV20-1 and TRBJ1-1; a weak D match, TRBD1 (5 bases). CDR1 is DFQATT and CDR2 is SNEGSKA in the germline V gene (reference sequence). Trimming took 5 bases from V and 3 from J, leaving 19 bases between them. CDR3 length equals 15 residues. The CDR3 coding sequence is TGCAGTGCTGCCCCCTCTCGAGGAGGGGACACTGAAGCTTTCTTT. It specifies CSAAPSRGGDTEAFF.

This clonotype has at least ten counts. This chain's CDR3 is CASTDRGRLMKQPQHF. CDR3 in DNA: TGCGCCAGCACCGACAGGGGGCGCCTGATGAAACAGCCCCAGCATTTT. V gene TRBV5-1 combines with J gene TRBJ1-5; 10 nucleotides match TRBD1. The CDR3 length is 16 residues. With 6 bases clipped from V and 7 bases from J, the junction kept 13 bases outside the gene matches. From germline, CDR1 is SGHRS and CDR2 YFSETQ.